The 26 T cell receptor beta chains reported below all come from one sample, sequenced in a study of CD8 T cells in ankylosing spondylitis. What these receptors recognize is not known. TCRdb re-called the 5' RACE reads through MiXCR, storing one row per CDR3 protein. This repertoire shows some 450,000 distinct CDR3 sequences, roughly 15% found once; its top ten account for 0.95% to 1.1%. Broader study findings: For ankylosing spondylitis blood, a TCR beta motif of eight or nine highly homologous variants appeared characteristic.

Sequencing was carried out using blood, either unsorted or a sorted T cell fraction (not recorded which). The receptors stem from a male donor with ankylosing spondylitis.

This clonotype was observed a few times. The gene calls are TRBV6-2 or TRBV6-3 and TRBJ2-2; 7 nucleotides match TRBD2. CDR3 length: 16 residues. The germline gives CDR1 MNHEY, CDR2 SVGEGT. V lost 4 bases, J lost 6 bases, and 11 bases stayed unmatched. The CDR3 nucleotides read TGTGCCAGCAGTTGGTCGCGGACTAGAGGGTCCGGGGAGCTGTTTTTT. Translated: CASSWSRTRGSGELFF.

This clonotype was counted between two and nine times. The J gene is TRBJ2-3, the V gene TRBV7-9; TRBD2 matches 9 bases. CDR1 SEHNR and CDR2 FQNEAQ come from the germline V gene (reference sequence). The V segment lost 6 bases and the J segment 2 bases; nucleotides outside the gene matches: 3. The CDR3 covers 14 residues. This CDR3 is CASRERGATDTQYF. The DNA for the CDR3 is TGTGCCAGCAGGGAGCGGGGGGCCACAGATACGCAGTATTTT.

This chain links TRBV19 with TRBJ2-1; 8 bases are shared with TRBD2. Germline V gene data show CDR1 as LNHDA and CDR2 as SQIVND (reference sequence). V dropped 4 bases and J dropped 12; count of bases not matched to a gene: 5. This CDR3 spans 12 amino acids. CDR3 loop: CASSTREGGQFF. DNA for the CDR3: TGTGCCAGTAGTACCCGGGAGGGGGGGCAGTTCTTC.

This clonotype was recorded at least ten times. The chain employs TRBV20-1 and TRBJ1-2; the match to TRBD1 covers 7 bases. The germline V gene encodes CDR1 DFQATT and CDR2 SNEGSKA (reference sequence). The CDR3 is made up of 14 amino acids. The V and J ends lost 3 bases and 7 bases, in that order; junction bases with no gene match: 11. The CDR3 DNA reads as TGCAGTGCTAGGGATGACAGGGTTTCTAGTGGCTACACCTTC. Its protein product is CSARDDRVSSGYTF.

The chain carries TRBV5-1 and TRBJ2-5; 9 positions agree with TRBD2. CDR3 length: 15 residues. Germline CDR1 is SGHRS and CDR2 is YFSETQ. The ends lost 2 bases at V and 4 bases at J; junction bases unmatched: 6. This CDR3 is CASSLDLAGRETQYF. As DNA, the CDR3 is TGCGCCAGCAGCTTAGATCTAGCGGGACGAGAGACCCAGTACTTC. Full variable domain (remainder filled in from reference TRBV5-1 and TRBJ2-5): KAGVTQTPRYLIKTRGQQVTLSCSPISGHRSVSWYQQTPGQGLQFLFEYFSETQRNKGNFPGRFSGRQFSNSRSEMNVSTLELGDSALYLCASSLDLAGRETQYFGPGTRLLVL.

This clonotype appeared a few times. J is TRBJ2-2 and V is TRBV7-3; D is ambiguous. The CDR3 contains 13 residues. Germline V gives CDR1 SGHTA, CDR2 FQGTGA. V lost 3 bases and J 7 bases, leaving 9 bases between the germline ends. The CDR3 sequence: CASSFVLGGELFF. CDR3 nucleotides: TGTGCCAGCAGCTTCGTCTTAGGCGGGGAGCTGTTTTTT.

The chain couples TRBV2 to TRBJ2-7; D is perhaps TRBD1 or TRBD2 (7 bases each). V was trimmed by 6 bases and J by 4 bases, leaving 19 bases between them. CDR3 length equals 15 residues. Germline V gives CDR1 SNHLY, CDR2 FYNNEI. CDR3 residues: CASRAPGQRGYEQYF. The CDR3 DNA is TGTGCCAGCAGGGCTCCGGGACAGCGGGGATACGAGCAGTACTTC. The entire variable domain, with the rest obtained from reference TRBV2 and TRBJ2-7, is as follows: EPEVTQTPSHQVTQMGQEVILRCVPISNHLYFYWYRQILGQKVEFLVSFYNNEISEKSEIFDDQFSVERPDGSNFTLKIRSTKLEDSAMYFCASRAPGQRGYEQYFGPGTRLTVT.

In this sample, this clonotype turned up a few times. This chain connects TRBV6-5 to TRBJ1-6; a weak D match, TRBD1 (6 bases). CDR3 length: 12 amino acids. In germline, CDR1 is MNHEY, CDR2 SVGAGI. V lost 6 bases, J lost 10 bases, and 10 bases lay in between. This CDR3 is CASRRGSSPLHF. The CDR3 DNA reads TGTGCCAGCAGGAGGGGGTCCTCACCCCTCCACTTT.

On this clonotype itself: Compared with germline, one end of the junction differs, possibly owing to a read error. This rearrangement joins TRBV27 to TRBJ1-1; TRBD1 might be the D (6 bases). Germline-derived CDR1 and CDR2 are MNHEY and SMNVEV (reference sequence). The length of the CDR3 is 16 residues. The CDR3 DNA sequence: TGTGCCAGCAGTTTAGGGCAGGGGTTCGTCTTGCCTGAAGTTTTCTTT. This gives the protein CASSLGQGFVLPEVFF.

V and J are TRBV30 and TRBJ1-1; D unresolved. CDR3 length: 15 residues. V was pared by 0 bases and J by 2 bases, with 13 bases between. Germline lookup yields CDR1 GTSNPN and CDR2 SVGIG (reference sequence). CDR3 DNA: TGTGCCTGGAGTGTTCAGGTGATCGCAAACACTGAAGCTTTCTTT. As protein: CAWSVQVIANTEAFF.

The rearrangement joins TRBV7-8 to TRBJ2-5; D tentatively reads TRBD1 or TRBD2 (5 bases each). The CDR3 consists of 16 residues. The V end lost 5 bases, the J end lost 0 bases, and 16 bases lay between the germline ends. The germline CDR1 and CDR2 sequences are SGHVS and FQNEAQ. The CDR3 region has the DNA TGTGCCAGCAGCCCCGGGATATCAGGGAACCAAGAGACCCAGTACTTC. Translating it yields CASSPGISGNQETQYF.

The CDR3 DNA reads as TGTGCCTGGAGCCGGACAGGGATTAATGAAAAACTGTTTTTT. Encoded protein: CAWSRTGINEKLFF. The chain combines TRBV30 with TRBJ1-4; 8 bases are a match to TRBD1. V was pared by 3 bases and J by 4 bases, with 4 bases of the junction left unmatched. From germline, CDR1 is GTSNPN and CDR2 SVGIG (reference sequence). CDR3 length: 14 amino acids.

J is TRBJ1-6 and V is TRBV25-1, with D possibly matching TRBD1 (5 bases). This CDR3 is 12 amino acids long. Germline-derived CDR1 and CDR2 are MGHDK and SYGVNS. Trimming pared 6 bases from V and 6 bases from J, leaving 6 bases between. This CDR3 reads CASRDTNSPLHF. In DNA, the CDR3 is TGTGCCAGCAGGGACACTAATTCACCCCTCCACTTT.

The CDR3 nucleotides read TGTGCCAGCAGCTTAGGAGCAGGCTATTCTGGAAACACCATATATTTT. It specifies CASSLGAGYSGNTIYF. This chain uses TRBV7-8 with TRBJ1-3; no firm D call. There are 16 residues in the CDR3. V was clipped by 1 base and J by 1 base, with 11 bases between them. Per germline, CDR1 SGHVS and CDR2 FQNEAQ.

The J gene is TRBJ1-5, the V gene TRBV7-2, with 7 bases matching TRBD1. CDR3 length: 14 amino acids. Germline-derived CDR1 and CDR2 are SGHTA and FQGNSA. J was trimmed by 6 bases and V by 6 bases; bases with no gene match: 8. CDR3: CASRTQGGGQPQHF. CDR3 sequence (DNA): TGTGCCAGCAGAACTCAGGGGGGCGGTCAGCCCCAGCATTTT.

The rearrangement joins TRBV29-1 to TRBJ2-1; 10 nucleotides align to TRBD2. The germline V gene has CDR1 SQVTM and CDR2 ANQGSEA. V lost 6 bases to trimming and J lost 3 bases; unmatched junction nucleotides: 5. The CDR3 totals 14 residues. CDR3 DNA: TGCAGCGTGAAACTAGCGGGACACTACAATGAGCAGTTCTTC. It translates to CSVKLAGHYNEQFF.

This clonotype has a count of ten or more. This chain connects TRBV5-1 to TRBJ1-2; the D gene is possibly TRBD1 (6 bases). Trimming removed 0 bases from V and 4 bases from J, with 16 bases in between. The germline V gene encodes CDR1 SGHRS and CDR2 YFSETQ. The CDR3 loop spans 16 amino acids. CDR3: CASSLDGQGYSYGYTF. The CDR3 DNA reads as TGCGCCAGCAGCTTGGATGGCCAGGGGTATTCCTATGGCTACACCTTC.

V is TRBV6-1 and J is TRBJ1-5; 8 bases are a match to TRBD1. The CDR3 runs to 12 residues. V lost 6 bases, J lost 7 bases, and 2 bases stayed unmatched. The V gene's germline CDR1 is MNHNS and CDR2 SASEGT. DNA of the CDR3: TGTGCCAGCAGACAGGGGGGGCAGCCCCAGCATTTT. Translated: CASRQGGQPQHF.

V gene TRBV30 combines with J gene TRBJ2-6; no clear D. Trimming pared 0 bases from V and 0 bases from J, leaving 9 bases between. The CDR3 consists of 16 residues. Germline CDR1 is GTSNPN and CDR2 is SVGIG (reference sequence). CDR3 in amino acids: CAWSVRSVSGANVLTF. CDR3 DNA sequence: TGTGCCTGGAGTGTACGGTCCGTCTCTGGGGCCAACGTCCTGACTTTC.

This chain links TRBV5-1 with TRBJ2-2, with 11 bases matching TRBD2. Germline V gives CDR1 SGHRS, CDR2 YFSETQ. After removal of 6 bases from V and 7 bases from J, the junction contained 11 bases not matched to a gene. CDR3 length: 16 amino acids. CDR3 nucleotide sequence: TGCGCCAGCAAGCCCCCGGGACTAGCGGATGTCGGGGAGCTGTTTTTT. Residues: CASKPPGLADVGELFF. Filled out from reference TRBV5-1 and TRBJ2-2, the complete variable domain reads KAGVTQTPRYLIKTRGQQVTLSCSPISGHRSVSWYQQTPGQGLQFLFEYFSETQRNKGNFPGRFSGRQFSNSRSEMNVSTLELGDSALYLCASKPPGLADVGELFFGEGSRLTVL.

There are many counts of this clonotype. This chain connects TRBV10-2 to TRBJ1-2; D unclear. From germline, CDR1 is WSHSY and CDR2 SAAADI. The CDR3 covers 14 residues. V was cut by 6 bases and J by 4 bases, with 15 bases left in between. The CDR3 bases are TGCGCCAGCAGCGACTTGGACTCCGGCTATGGCTACACCTTC. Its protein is CASSDLDSGYGYTF.

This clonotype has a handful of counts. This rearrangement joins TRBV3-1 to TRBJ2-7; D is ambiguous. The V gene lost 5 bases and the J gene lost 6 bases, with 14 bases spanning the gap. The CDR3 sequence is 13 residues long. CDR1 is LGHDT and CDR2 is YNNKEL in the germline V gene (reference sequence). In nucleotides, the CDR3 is TGTGCCAGCAGCAAGGCACAAAGGACCGAGCAGTACTTC. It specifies CASSKAQRTEQYF.

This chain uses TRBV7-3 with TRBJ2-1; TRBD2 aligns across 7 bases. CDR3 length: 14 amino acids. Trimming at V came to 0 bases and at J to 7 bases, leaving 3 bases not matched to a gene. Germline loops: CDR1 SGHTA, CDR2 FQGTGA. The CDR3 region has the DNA TGTGCCAGCAGCTTAACGGGAGGGAAGAATGAGCAGTTCTTC. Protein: CASSLTGGKNEQFF.

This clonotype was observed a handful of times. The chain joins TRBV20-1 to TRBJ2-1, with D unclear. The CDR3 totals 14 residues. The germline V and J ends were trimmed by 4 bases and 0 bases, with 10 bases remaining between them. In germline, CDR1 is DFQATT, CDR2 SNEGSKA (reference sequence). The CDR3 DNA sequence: TGCAGTGCTATTAGGCAGAGCTCCTACAATGAGCAGTTCTTC. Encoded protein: CSAIRQSSYNEQFF.

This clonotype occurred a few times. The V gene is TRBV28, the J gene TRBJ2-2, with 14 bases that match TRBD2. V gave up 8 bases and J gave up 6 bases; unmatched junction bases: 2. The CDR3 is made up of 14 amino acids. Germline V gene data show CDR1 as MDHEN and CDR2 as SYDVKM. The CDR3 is CASQGLAGAGELFF. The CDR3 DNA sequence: TGTGCCAGCCAGGGACTAGCGGGAGCCGGGGAGCTGTTTTTT.

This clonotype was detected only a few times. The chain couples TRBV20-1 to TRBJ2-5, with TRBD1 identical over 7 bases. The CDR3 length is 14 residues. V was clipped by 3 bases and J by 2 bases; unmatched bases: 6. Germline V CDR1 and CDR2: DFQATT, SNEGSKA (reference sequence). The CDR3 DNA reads TGCAGTGCTAGCCCGGGACAGCAACAAGAGACCCAGTACTTC. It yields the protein CSASPGQQQETQYF.